The 31 T cell receptor beta chains in this list originate from one sample, sequenced in a study of OX40 agonist ivuxolimab in advanced cancers. Clones were read by immunoSEQ multiplex PCR, and TCRdb kept only the in-frame ones, dropping some. The sample lists under 20,000 clones, around 79% seen once, with roughly a sixth in the top ten. The source material was CD4+ or CD8+ T cells sorted from blood, sampled in a trial of the OX40 agonist ivuxolimab. The receptor source for this set is an adult with an advanced solid tumor such as melanoma, head and neck, liver or kidney cancer.

The chain is built from TRBV7-2 and TRBJ2-5, with a tentative D call TRBD1 (6 bases). In germline, CDR1 is SGHTA, CDR2 FQGNSA. The CDR3 contains 14 residues. V was shortened by 4 bases and J by 4 bases, with 13 bases between the two germline ends. The CDR3 protein is CASSSPVTGETQYF. The CDR3 nucleotides read TGTGCCAGCAGCTCTCCTGTGACAGGAGAGACCCAGTACTTC.

The chain combines TRBV4-3 with TRBJ2-7; no definite D call. V was shortened by 0 bases and J by 2 bases, with 11 bases between the two germline ends. From germline, CDR1 is LGHNA and CDR2 YSLEER. The CDR3 spans 15 residues. CDR3 nucleotide sequence: TGCGCCAGCAGCCAAGATCATGACGGCACCTACGAGCAGTACTTC. Its translation: CASSQDHDGTYEQYF.

V gene TRBV5-4 combines with J gene TRBJ2-1; possibly TRBD2 for D (6 bases). This CDR3 contains 14 residues. Germline V gene data show CDR1 as SGHNT and CDR2 as YYREEE (reference sequence). V lost 2 bases and J 0 bases, leaving 6 bases between the germline ends. The CDR3 spells CASSFGSSYNEQFF. CDR3 nucleotide sequence: TGTGCCAGCAGCTTCGGGAGCTCCTACAATGAGCAGTTCTTC.

J is TRBJ2-1 and V is TRBV9, with TRBD2 as a possible D gene (6 bases). Germline loops: CDR1 SGDLS, CDR2 YYNGEE. Trimming removed 0 bases from V and 10 bases from J, with 14 bases in between. The CDR3 covers 14 residues. CDR3 region: CASSVEASDKEQFF. Here the CDR3 DNA reads TGTGCCAGCAGCGTAGAAGCTAGCGATAAAGAGCAGTTCTTC.

This chain joins TRBV4-3 and TRBJ1-2, with TRBD1 matching 7 bases. V gave up 1 base and J gave up 3 bases; unmatched junction bases: 2. CDR1 is LGHNA, CDR2 YSLEER, per germline. The CDR3 consists of 14 residues. CDR3 in DNA: TGCGCCAGCAGCCAAGTTCAGGGGGACTATGGCTACACCTTC. Translated, it gives CASSQVQGDYGYTF.

The J gene is TRBJ2-7, the V gene TRBV5-6, with 9 bases fitting TRBD1. The CDR3 sequence is 19 residues long. J was trimmed by 0 bases and V by 1 base; bases with no gene match: 14. CDR1 and CDR2 (germline): SGHDT, YYEEEE. The CDR3 region has the DNA TGTGCCAGCAGCTTGTGGGGACAGGGCCCGCCCCACTTCTCCTACGAGCAGTACTTC. Amino acid sequence: CASSLWGQGPPHFSYEQYF.

This clone is medium-sized by share. The chain joins TRBV6-1 to TRBJ1-6; D remains unclear. This CDR3 spans 15 amino acids. The V gene lost 2 bases and the J gene lost 6 bases, with 11 bases spanning the gap. The germline V gene encodes CDR1 MNHNS and CDR2 SASEGT. CDR3 sequence reads: CASSEMAEPNSPLHF. CDR3 sequence (DNA): TGTGCCAGCAGTGAAATGGCAGAGCCTAATTCACCCCTCCACTTT.

Only one count was recorded for this clone. The chain combines TRBV4-3 with TRBJ1-4, with D unresolved. The CDR3 is 17 residues long. Trimming left V 3 bases short and J 4 bases short, with 18 bases between. Germline V gene data show CDR1 as LGHNA and CDR2 as YSLEER. CDR3 DNA: TGCGCCAGCAGCCATGGGCTAACCGGCGGAATTAATGAAAAACTGTTTTTT. Residues: CASSHGLTGGINEKLFF.

This chain uses TRBV6-5 with TRBJ1-5; D remains ambiguous. This CDR3 has 13 amino acids. Trimming left V 0 bases short and J 6 bases short, with 6 bases between. Germline V gives CDR1 MNHEY, CDR2 SVGAGI. The CDR3 protein is CASSYSWGQPQHF. CDR3 in DNA: TGTGCCAGCAGTTACTCTTGGGGTCAGCCCCAGCATTTT.

The chain is built from TRBV20-1 and TRBJ2-1; D not resolved. Germline V lookup: CDR1 DFQATT, CDR2 SNEGSKA (reference sequence). V shed 1 base and J shed 5 bases, with 3 bases lying between them. This CDR3 comprises 11 residues. CDR3 residues: CSARVNNEQFF. The CDR3 DNA reads TGCAGTGCTAGAGTGAACAATGAGCAGTTCTTC.

Within the sample, this clone is medium-sized (0.01 to 0.1%). The chain links TRBV19 to TRBJ2-7, with D perhaps matching TRBD1 (5 bases). CDR3 length equals 14 residues. Germline V CDR1 and CDR2: LNHDA, SQIVND (reference sequence). V was clipped by 5 bases and J by 5 bases, with 16 bases between them. The CDR3 coding sequence is TGTGCCAGTAGTCCCCTGAGCAGGGTGGACGAGCAGTACTTC. Translation gives CASSPLSRVDEQYF.

The J gene is TRBJ2-1, the V gene TRBV4-1, with 11 positions matching TRBD2. CDR3 length: 15 amino acids. Germline loops: CDR1 MGHRA, CDR2 YSYEKL. V gave up 6 bases and J gave up 4 bases; unmatched junction bases: 5. DNA for the CDR3: TGCGCCAGCAGTCGGACTAGCGGGCTTTACAATGAGCAGTTCTTC. Its translation: CASSRTSGLYNEQFF.

This chain links TRBV29-1 with TRBJ2-1; TRBD1 matches 8 bases. CDR1 and CDR2 (germline): SQVTM, ANQGSEA. V lost 7 bases to trimming and J lost 5 bases; unmatched junction nucleotides: 10. This CDR3 region has 14 residues. The CDR3 reads CSAPGQGSHNEQFF. In DNA form, the CDR3 reads TGCAGCGCCCCCGGACAGGGTTCCCACAATGAGCAGTTCTTC.

The J gene is TRBJ1-2, the V gene TRBV5-5; no firm D call. The V end was cut by 4 bases, the J end by 7 bases, with 14 bases between. CDR1 is SGHKS, CDR2 YYEKEE, per germline (reference sequence). The CDR3 contains 13 residues. This CDR3 reads CASSDPGLSGYTF. In nucleotides, the CDR3 is TGTGCCAGCAGCGATCCGGGGTTGTCTGGCTACACCTTC.

The gene calls are TRBV6-6 and TRBJ2-5, with D possibly being TRBD2 (7 bases). Germline V gives CDR1 MNHNY, CDR2 SVGAGI (reference sequence). The CDR3 is 13 amino acids. The V gene lost 7 bases and the J gene lost 5 bases, with 14 bases spanning the gap. The CDR3 sequence: CASTGGGRETQYF. The CDR3 nucleotides are TGTGCCAGCACGGGGGGCGGACGGGAGACCCAGTACTTC.

V is TRBV5-4 and J is TRBJ2-2; tentative D call: TRBD1 (6 bases). CDR3 length equals 16 residues. Germline V gene lookup returns CDR1 SGHNT and CDR2 YYREEE (reference sequence). Trimming pared 0 bases from V and 4 bases from J, leaving 13 bases between. The CDR3 region has the DNA TGTGCCAGCAGCTTGGCCGTACAGGGAATCACCGGGGAGCTGTTTTTT. Protein product: CASSLAVQGITGELFF.

The genes are TRBV15 and TRBJ2-7; D ambiguous. V lost 1 base, J lost 0 bases, and 19 bases lay in between. The CDR3 spans 18 residues. The germline V gene has CDR1 LNHNV and CDR2 YYDKDF (reference sequence). The DNA for the CDR3 is TGTGCCACCAGCAGAGGTCCCTCGCGAGACTGGAGCTCCTACGAGCAGTACTTC. Translated: CATSRGPSRDWSSYEQYF.

The chain couples TRBV9 to TRBJ2-3, with 14 bases lining up with TRBD2. The CDR3 runs 16 residues. The V and J ends lost 3 bases and 4 bases, in that order; junction bases with no gene match: 4. Germline V gives CDR1 SGDLS, CDR2 YYNGEE. The CDR3 bases are TGTGCCAGCAGCGCGGGGACTAGCGGGAGCCCAGATACGCAGTATTTT. Translating gives CASSAGTSGSPDTQYF.

The V call is TRBV4-3, the J call TRBJ1-2, with 7 bases identical to TRBD1. The germline V gene encodes CDR1 LGHNA and CDR2 YSLEER. J was trimmed by 4 bases and V by 0 bases; bases with no gene match: 2. The CDR3 runs to 14 residues. The CDR3 spells CASSQETGTYGYTF. The CDR3 nucleotides read TGCGCCAGCAGCCAAGAGACAGGGACCTATGGCTACACCTTC.

V gene TRBV4-1 combines with J gene TRBJ1-2; a possible D gene is TRBD1 (5 bases). From germline, CDR1 is MGHRA and CDR2 YSYEKL. The CDR3 has 15 amino acids. The V and J ends lost 0 bases and 6 bases respectively, with 14 bases between them. The CDR3 loop reads CASSQDLGGGNGYTF. CDR3 nucleotide sequence: TGCGCCAGCAGCCAAGATCTGGGGGGTGGGAATGGCTACACCTTC.

The rearrangement uses TRBV9 and TRBJ2-3; 11 bases line up with TRBD2. The V gene's germline CDR1 is SGDLS and CDR2 YYNGEE. The CDR3 has 17 residues. Trimming cost V 1 base and J 2 bases; bases outside gene matches: 6. The CDR3 reads CASSVPTSGEDTDTQYF. CDR3 DNA: TGTGCCAGCAGCGTACCGACTAGCGGGGAAGACACAGATACGCAGTATTTT.

This chain uses TRBV29-1 with TRBJ1-3; D is perhaps TRBD1 (5 bases). Germline CDR1 and CDR2: SQVTM and ANQGSEA. V was pared by 0 bases and J by 1 base, with 19 bases between. This CDR3 is 18 amino acids long. This chain's CDR3 is CSVEDPGEGPVSGNTIYF. The CDR3 nucleotides read TGCAGCGTTGAAGATCCCGGGGAGGGGCCGGTGTCTGGAAACACCATATATTTT.

In its sample, this clone is medium-sized (0.01 to 0.1%). The same CDR3 is also encoded by other DNA sequences in this sample. The CDR3 loop is CASSVAGVGNEQFF. The CDR3 DNA reads TGTGCCAGCAGCGTCGCGGGAGTCGGCAATGAGCAGTTCTTC. The genes are TRBV9 and TRBJ2-1, with TRBD2 matching over 7 bases. Trimming at V came to 2 bases and at J to 6 bases, leaving 5 bases not matched to a gene. Germline CDR1 reads SGDLS; CDR2 reads YYNGEE. The CDR3 covers 14 residues.

The genes are TRBV5-1 and TRBJ1-1, with 7 bases identical to TRBD1. The CDR3 totals 15 residues. CDR1 SGHRS and CDR2 YFSETQ come from the germline V gene. The J segment lost 4 bases and the V segment lost 1 base, leaving 7 bases of the junction unmatched. The CDR3 region has the DNA TGCGCCAGCAGCTTGACAGGGGTGGAGGGCACTGAAGCTTTCTTT. Translating it yields CASSLTGVEGTEAFF.

The J gene is TRBJ1-1, the V gene TRBV27; D is uncertain. CDR3 length: 12 amino acids. Germline V gene data show CDR1 as MNHEY and CDR2 as SMNVEV (reference sequence). The germline V and J ends were trimmed by 2 bases and 5 bases, with 6 bases remaining between them. In nucleotides, the CDR3 is TGTGCCAGCAGTTTAACGGGTACTGAAGCTTTCTTT. This gives the protein CASSLTGTEAFF.

This clone was recorded only once. CDR3 amino acids: CASSFYRTIYF. In nucleotides, the CDR3 is TGTGCCAGCAGCTTTTATCGGACCATATATTTT. The rearrangement uses TRBV7-9 and TRBJ1-3, with D hard to call. Germline values: CDR1 SEHNR, CDR2 FQNEAQ (reference sequence). The germline V and J ends were trimmed by 3 bases and 10 bases, with 7 bases remaining between them. The CDR3 has 11 residues.

V and J are TRBV27 and TRBJ2-1, with 14 bases lining up with TRBD2. Unmatched junction bases numbered 7, after V lost 2 bases and J lost 1 base. The CDR3 consists of 19 residues. Germline CDR1 and CDR2: MNHEY and SMNVEV (reference sequence). Here the CDR3 DNA reads TGTGCCAGCAGTTTACGCCCGGGACTAGCGGGGGTGTCCTACAATGAGCAGTTCTTC. It yields the protein CASSLRPGLAGVSYNEQFF.

The table lists this clone with a count of one. This sequence joins TRBV28 and TRBJ2-5, with 7 bases that match TRBD2. Germline lookup yields CDR1 MDHEN and CDR2 SYDVKM. The trim removed 5 bases at V and 5 bases at J, leaving 5 bases unmatched. The CDR3 has 13 amino acids. CDR3: CASSRLAVETQYF. Here the CDR3 DNA reads TGTGCCAGCAGTCGACTAGCAGTTGAGACCCAGTACTTC.

This clone was detected only once. The rearrangement joins TRBV2 to TRBJ2-1; possible D gene TRBD1, 8 bases. This CDR3 contains 15 residues. Trimming removed 2 bases at V and 4 bases at J, with 12 bases between. Germline V gene lookup returns CDR1 SNHLY and CDR2 FYNNEI. CDR3 sequence: CASSETGGVYNEQFF. For the CDR3, the DNA is TGTGCCAGCAGTGAAACAGGGGGGGTTTACAATGAGCAGTTCTTC.

The rearrangement links TRBV7-9 to TRBJ1-1, with D tentatively TRBD1 (5 bases). Deletions cut 4 bases from V and 5 bases from J, with 17 bases between. The CDR3 loop spans 15 amino acids. CDR1 and CDR2 (germline): SEHNR, FQNEAQ (reference sequence). CDR3 DNA: TGTGCCAGCAGCTCGTCAAAGGGGCCGGGGACTGAAGCTTTCTTT. It codes for CASSSSKGPGTEAFF. The whole variable domain, filled in from reference TRBV7-9 and TRBJ1-1, reads DTGVSQNPRHKITKRGQNVTFRCDPISEHNRLYWYRQTLGQGPEFLTYFQNEAQLEKSRLLSDRFSAERPKGSFSTLEIQRTEQGDSAMYLCASSSSKGPGTEAFFGQGTRLTVV.

In nucleotides, the CDR3 is TGTGCCAGCAGTGATTCTGGGTTTAAGGACACCGGGGAGCTGTTTTTT. Amino acids: CASSDSGFKDTGELFF. The J gene is TRBJ2-2, the V gene TRBV25-1; D unclear. V shed 3 bases and J shed 3 bases, with 14 bases lying between them. Germline assignment: CDR1 MGHDK and CDR2 SYGVNS. The CDR3 loop spans 16 amino acids.